What follows are 2 T cell receptor beta chains derived from one specimen sequenced in a study of T cell responses to AZD1222 COVID-19 vaccine. Here immunoSEQ multiplex PCR was the method, and the copy in TCRdb shows in-frame clones only, minus some. The table includes some 140,000 clones, roughly 90% detected once. The material sequenced was peripheral blood, taken on day 0 of AZD1222 vaccination. These receptors originate from an adult in good health.

The chain is built from TRBV28 and TRBJ2-1; D may be TRBD1 (6 bases). The CDR3 has 17 residues. V was clipped by 6 bases and J by 3 bases, with 21 bases between them. Germline V gene sequence: CDR1 MDHEN, CDR2 SYDVKM. CDR3 nucleotides: TGTGCCAGCAGCACGCCCTACAGGGTAACGTACTACAATGAGCAGTTCTTC. This sequence encodes CASSTPYRVTYYNEQFF.

The chain employs TRBV27 and TRBJ2-1; 8 nucleotides agree with TRBD1. Germline loops: CDR1 MNHEY, CDR2 SMNVEV (reference sequence). The CDR3 has 16 residues. After removal of 2 bases from V and 3 bases from J, the junction contained 6 bases not matched to a gene. CDR3 loop: CASSLSGQGLYNEQFF. CDR3 bases: TGTGCCAGCAGTTTAAGTGGACAGGGCCTCTACAATGAGCAGTTCTTC.